These 13 T cell receptor beta chains were all obtained from the same sample, sequenced in a study of spatial heterogeneity in lung cancer. Time point: sample taken at primary tumor resection. TCRdb analysed the 5' RACE reads with MiXCR anew, one entry per CDR3 protein. The sample consists of 30,000 to 40,000 distinct CDR3 sequences, approximately 5.6% of them appearing once. Sequenced material: PBMCs, taken at surgery. These receptors all stem from a female donor with early-stage non-small cell lung cancer.

This clonotype was recorded many times. V gene TRBV5-4 combines with J gene TRBJ2-1, with D perhaps TRBD1 (5 bases). This CDR3 has 15 amino acids. V was pared by 0 bases and J by 6 bases, with 13 bases between. The germline V gene has CDR1 SGHNT and CDR2 YYREEE (reference sequence). The CDR3 nucleotides are TGTGCCAGCAGCTTGGCCTGGGGTGGGGCCAATGAGCAGTTCTTC. This gives the protein CASSLAWGGANEQFF.

J is TRBJ2-3 and V is TRBV5-1; D gene unclear. The CDR3 is 13 residues long. V lost 0 bases, J lost 4 bases, and 6 bases lay in between. The germline V gene has CDR1 SGHRS and CDR2 YFSETQ. The CDR3 DNA reads TGCGCCAGCAGCTTGGGGAGCTCAGATACGCAGTATTTT. The encoded protein is CASSLGSSDTQYF.

This clonotype was detected many times. V and J are TRBV7-9 and TRBJ2-7, with D possibly matching TRBD1 (6 bases). The CDR3 is made up of 16 amino acids. Germline assignment: CDR1 SEHNR and CDR2 FQNEAQ (reference sequence). V dropped 2 bases and J dropped 5 bases, with 19 bases sitting between them. The CDR3 DNA sequence: TGTGCCAGCAGCTTATTCGTTAGGGGGTCACTTGACGAGCAGTACTTC. Translating gives CASSLFVRGSLDEQYF.

This clonotype has at least ten counts. This chain links TRBV5-1 with TRBJ1-1, with TRBD1 as a possible D gene (5 bases). Looked up from germline, CDR1 is SGHRS and CDR2 is YFSETQ. The CDR3 is 14 residues long. Trimming took 0 bases from V and 4 from J, leaving 10 bases between them. The CDR3 region is CASSLVAGATEAFF. The CDR3 coding sequence is TGCGCCAGCAGCTTGGTCGCCGGGGCCACTGAAGCTTTCTTT. The full variable domain, with the rest looked up from reference TRBV5-1 and TRBJ1-1, is KAGVTQTPRYLIKTRGQQVTLSCSPISGHRSVSWYQQTPGQGLQFLFEYFSETQRNKGNFPGRFSGRQFSNSRSEMNVSTLELGDSALYLCASSLVAGATEAFFGQGTRLTVV.

This clonotype has ten or more counts. This rearrangement joins TRBV15 to TRBJ1-1; TRBD1 might be the D (6 bases). The CDR3 sequence is 14 residues long. Germline V gene data show CDR1 as LNHNV and CDR2 as YYDKDF (reference sequence). The V gene lost 5 bases and the J gene lost 4 bases, with 14 bases spanning the gap. Here the CDR3 DNA reads TGTGCCACCAGCCCACGGACAGAGCTCACTGAAGCTTTCTTT. It translates to CATSPRTELTEAFF.

In the case of this clonotype: A much more abundant neighbour one base away suggests this may be a read error. The V and J genes are TRBV7-2 and TRBJ2-3, with D possibly called TRBD1 or TRBD2 (6 bases each). V shed 4 bases and J shed 5 bases, with 16 bases lying between them. The CDR3 covers 15 residues. Germline CDR1 is SGHTA and CDR2 is FQGNSA. The CDR3, as DNA: TGTGCCAGCAGCTCAGGTACTAGCAGGGGAGATACGCAGTATTTT. This gives the protein CASSSGTSRGDTQYF.

Many counts were recorded for this clonotype. This chain connects TRBV4-1 to TRBJ2-2; perhaps D is TRBD1 or TRBD2 (5 bases each). CDR3 size: 16 residues. The V end lost 4 bases, the J end lost 5 bases, and 17 bases lay between the germline ends. Germline V CDR1 and CDR2: MGHRA, YSYEKL. CDR3 nucleotide sequence: TGCGCCAGCAGCCCCACCGGGTGGGGGTCGACCGGGGAGCTGTTTTTT. Amino acids: CASSPTGWGSTGELFF.

V gene TRBV6-1 combines with J gene TRBJ1-5; TRBD1 matches 11 bases. CDR3 size: 15 residues. J lost 5 bases, V lost 10 bases, and 10 bases had no gene match. Germline V gene lookup returns CDR1 MNHNS and CDR2 SASEGT. CDR3 amino acids: CATASRTGGYQPQHF. In nucleotides, the CDR3 is TGTGCCACCGCCTCCCGGACAGGGGGCTATCAGCCCCAGCATTTT.

This clonotype was recorded many times. The V call is TRBV25-1, the J call TRBJ2-5; the D call may be TRBD1 or TRBD2 (7 bases each). This CDR3 spans 16 amino acids. Germline V lookup: CDR1 MGHDK, CDR2 SYGVNS. Trimming removed 1 base at V and 2 bases at J, with 14 bases between. CDR3 amino acids: CASSELGGGLQETQYF. CDR3 DNA: TGTGCCAGCAGTGAATTGGGAGGGGGCCTACAAGAGACCCAGTACTTC.

The chain carries TRBV3-1 and TRBJ1-1, with 11 bases matching TRBD1. The length of the CDR3 is 15 residues. V lost 3 bases, J lost 5 bases, and 5 bases stayed unmatched. Per germline, CDR1 LGHDT and CDR2 YNNKEL (reference sequence). CDR3 region: CASSHLGQGGTEAFF. The CDR3 DNA follows: TGTGCCAGCAGCCACCTGGGACAGGGGGGTACTGAAGCTTTCTTT.

This clonotype showed up many times. The CDR3 region is CAIMEDRGTEAFF. The CDR3 DNA reads as TGTGCCATCATGGAGGACAGGGGAACTGAAGCTTTCTTT. V gene TRBV10-3 combines with J gene TRBJ1-1; 9 bases line up with TRBD1. The CDR3 runs 13 residues. The V segment lost 7 bases and the J segment 5 bases; nucleotides outside the gene matches: 5. Germline V lookup: CDR1 ENHRY, CDR2 SYGVKD.

In its sample, this clonotype was seen many times. The V and J genes are TRBV11-2 and TRBJ2-7; 11 nucleotides match TRBD2. The CDR3 sequence is 18 residues long. Germline CDR1 and CDR2: SGHAT and FQNNGV. V dropped 5 bases and J dropped 2; count of bases not matched to a gene: 14. Here the CDR3 reads CASSPPFRLAGITYEQYF. In DNA form, the CDR3 reads TGTGCCAGCAGCCCACCCTTCCGACTAGCGGGGATTACCTACGAGCAGTACTTC.

This clonotype was seen repeatedly, ten times or more. The chain links TRBV7-2 to TRBJ1-1; 9 nucleotides agree with TRBD1. J lost 4 bases, V lost 0 bases, and 3 bases had no gene match. In germline, CDR1 is SGHTA, CDR2 FQGNSA. The CDR3 covers 15 residues. CDR3 sequence (DNA): TGTGCCAGCAGCTTAGCCCGGACAGGGGTCACTGAAGCTTTCTTT. Translation: CASSLARTGVTEAFF.